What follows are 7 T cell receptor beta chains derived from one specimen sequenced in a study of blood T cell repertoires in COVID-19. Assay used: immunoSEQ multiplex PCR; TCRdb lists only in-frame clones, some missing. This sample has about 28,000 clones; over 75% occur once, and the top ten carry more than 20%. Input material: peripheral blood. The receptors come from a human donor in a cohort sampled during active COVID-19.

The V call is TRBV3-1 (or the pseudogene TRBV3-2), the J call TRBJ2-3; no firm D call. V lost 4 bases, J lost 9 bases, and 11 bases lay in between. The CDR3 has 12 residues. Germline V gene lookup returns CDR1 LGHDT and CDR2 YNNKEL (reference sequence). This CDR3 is CASSPDRVTQYF. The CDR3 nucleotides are TGTGCCAGCAGCCCAGACCGAGTGACGCAGTATTTT.

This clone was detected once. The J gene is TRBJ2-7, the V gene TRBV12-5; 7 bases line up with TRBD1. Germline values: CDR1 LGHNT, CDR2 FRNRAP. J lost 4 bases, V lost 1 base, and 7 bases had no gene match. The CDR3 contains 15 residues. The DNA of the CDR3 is TGTGCTAGTGGTTTGGGACAGGGTGGGTTTTACGAGCAGTACTTC. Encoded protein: CASGLGQGGFYEQYF.

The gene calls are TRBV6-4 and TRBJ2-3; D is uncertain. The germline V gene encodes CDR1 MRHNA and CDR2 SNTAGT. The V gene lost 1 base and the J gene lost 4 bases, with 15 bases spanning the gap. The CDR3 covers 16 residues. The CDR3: CASSDLWAPRPDTQYF. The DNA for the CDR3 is TGTGCCAGCAGTGACTTGTGGGCCCCACGTCCAGATACGCAGTATTTT.

The CDR3 region has the DNA TGCGCCAGCAGCTTAGGGACACTCCTCCGCTACGAGCAGTACTTC. This codes for CASSLGTLLRYEQYF. The chain combines TRBV5-1 with TRBJ2-7, with D possibly matching TRBD1 (6 bases). Germline CDR1 and CDR2: SGHRS and YFSETQ. Trimming cost V 2 bases and J 3 bases, with 15 bases left between them. The CDR3 contains 15 residues. The variable domain in full, with the rest retrieved from reference TRBV5-1 and TRBJ2-7, is KAGVTQTPRYLIKTRGQQVTLSCSPISGHRSVSWYQQTPGQGLQFLFEYFSETQRNKGNFPGRFSGRQFSNSRSEMNVSTLELGDSALYLCASSLGTLLRYEQYFGPGTRLTVT.

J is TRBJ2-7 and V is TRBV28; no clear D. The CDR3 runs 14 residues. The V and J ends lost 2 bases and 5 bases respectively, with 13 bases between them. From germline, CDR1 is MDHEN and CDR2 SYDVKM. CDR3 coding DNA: TGTGCCAGCAGTTTAGTACGCGGTCCGGACGAGCAGTACTTC. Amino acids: CASSLVRGPDEQYF. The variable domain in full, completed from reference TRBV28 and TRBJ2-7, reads DVKVTQSSRYLVKRTGEKVFLECVQDMDHENMFWYRQDPGLGLRLIYFSYDVKMKEKGDIPEGYSVSREKKERFSLILESASTNQTSMYLCASSLVRGPDEQYFGPGTRLTVT.

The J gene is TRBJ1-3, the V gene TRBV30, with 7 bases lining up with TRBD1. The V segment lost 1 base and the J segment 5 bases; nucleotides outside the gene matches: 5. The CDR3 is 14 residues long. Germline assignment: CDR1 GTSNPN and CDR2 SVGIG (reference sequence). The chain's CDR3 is CAWSEGQPRNTIYF. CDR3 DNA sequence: TGTGCCTGGAGTGAGGGACAGCCTCGAAACACCATATATTTT.

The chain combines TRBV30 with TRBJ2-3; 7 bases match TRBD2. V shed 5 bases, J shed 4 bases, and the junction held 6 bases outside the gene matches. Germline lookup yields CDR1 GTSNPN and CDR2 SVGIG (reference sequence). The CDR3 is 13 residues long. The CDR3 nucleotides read TGTGCCTGGTCCACTAGCGAAGCAGATACGCAGTATTTT. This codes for CAWSTSEADTQYF.